Listed here are 26 T cell receptor beta chains from one sample, sequenced in a study of shared clonotypes between healthy human individuals. Some clones are missing from TCRdb's copy, which holds only in-frame ones; the method was immunoSEQ multiplex PCR. This table has a few million clones, around 93% appearing once. The naive CD8 fraction comprised CD45RO-negative cells positively selected for CCR7 and excluded terminally differentiated effector memory CD45RA+ cells. The sample was naive CD8+ T cells from PBMCs. The receptors come from a man younger than 35 in good health. Some clones in this sample may be carry-over from other donors' samples.

The genes are TRBV27 and TRBJ2-7; D uncertain. Trimming took off 6 bases at V and 3 bases at J, with 12 bases between the two ends. CDR3 length: 13 amino acids. CDR1 and CDR2 (germline): MNHEY, SMNVEV (reference sequence). CDR3 bases: TGTGCCAGCAGCCGCGGTCGGGTCTACGAGCAGTACTTC. This sequence encodes CASSRGRVYEQYF.

V gene TRBV9 combines with J gene TRBJ2-3; tentatively, D is TRBD2 (6 bases). The CDR3 has 16 amino acids. V shed 0 bases and J shed 0 bases, with 11 bases lying between them. Germline values: CDR1 SGDLS, CDR2 YYNGEE. The CDR3 reads CASSVGGTASTDTQYF. The CDR3 DNA follows: TGTGCCAGCAGCGTAGGTGGGACTGCTAGCACAGATACGCAGTATTTT.

The chain joins TRBV5-5 to TRBJ2-7; 11 bases align to TRBD2. V was clipped by 2 bases and J by 4 bases; unmatched bases: 8. The CDR3 spans 16 residues. From germline, CDR1 is SGHKS and CDR2 YYEKEE (reference sequence). The CDR3 bases are TGTGCCAGCAGCTTTCGGCCCGGGACTAGCGGTTACGAGCAGTACTTC. This sequence encodes CASSFRPGTSGYEQYF. Full variable domain (outside the CDR3, taken from reference TRBV5-5 and TRBJ2-7): DAGVTQSPTHLIKTRGQQVTLRCSPISGHKSVSWYQQVLGQGPQFIFQYYEKEERGRGNFPDRFSARQFPNYSSELNVNALLLGDSALYLCASSFRPGTSGYEQYFGPGTRLTVT.

This clone turned up a few times. The identical CDR3 is also encoded by other nucleotide sequences in the sample. The gene calls are TRBV19 and TRBJ1-5, with 10 nucleotides matching TRBD1. Germline CDR1 and CDR2: LNHDA and SQIVND (reference sequence). The V gene end was trimmed by 8 bases and the J gene end by 7 bases; junction bases not matched to a gene: 8. The CDR3 spans 14 residues. CDR3 protein: CASSIRDRGQPQHF. The CDR3 region has the DNA TGTGCCAGTTCCATCCGGGACAGGGGACAGCCCCAGCATTTT. The full variable domain, completed using reference TRBV19 and TRBJ1-5, is DGGITQSPKYLFRKEGQNVTLSCEQNLNHDAMYWYRQDPGQGLRLIYYSQIVNDFQKGDIAEGYSVSREKKESFPLTVTSAQKNPTAFYLCASSIRDRGQPQHFGDGTRLSIL.

The chain uses TRBV7-9 and TRBJ1-3; D perhaps matches TRBD1 (5 bases). Between the trimmed V and J ends, which lost 0 bases and 0 bases, there was a span of 9 bases. There are 16 residues in the CDR3. The germline gives CDR1 SEHNR, CDR2 FQNEAQ (reference sequence). The CDR3 DNA follows: TGTGCCAGCAGCTTAGCGCTGACAGTCTCTGGAAACACCATATATTTT. Its translation: CASSLALTVSGNTIYF.

The genes are TRBV5-5 and TRBJ2-2, with D tentatively TRBD2 (7 bases). CDR3 length: 16 amino acids. Germline V gene data show CDR1 as SGHKS and CDR2 as YYEKEE (reference sequence). Trimming pared 3 bases from V and 3 bases from J, leaving 15 bases between. CDR3 in amino acids: CASSYPGGLDTGELFF. For the CDR3, the DNA is TGTGCCAGCAGCTACCCCGGGGGGCTGGACACCGGGGAGCTGTTTTTT.

The chain employs TRBV6-1 and TRBJ2-2; 10 bases align to TRBD2. CDR1 is MNHNS, CDR2 SASEGT, per germline. The CDR3 totals 14 residues. Unmatched junction bases numbered 7, after V lost 9 bases and J lost 6 bases. The CDR3 DNA is TGTGCCAGTCAGGCTAGCGGGAGAGCCGGGGAGCTGTTTTTT. Its translation: CASQASGRAGELFF.

The CDR3 loop reads CASSELGRAWVSEAFF. CDR3 bases: TGTGCCAGCAGTGAGCTGGGACGGGCGTGGGTCTCTGAAGCTTTCTTT. The chain combines TRBV2 with TRBJ1-1; maybe TRBD1 (5 bases). Trimming stripped 3 bases from V and 6 bases from J, with 20 bases between. Germline CDR1 and CDR2: SNHLY and FYNNEI. This CDR3 spans 16 amino acids.

V and J are TRBV9 and TRBJ2-7; D is possibly TRBD1 (5 bases). This CDR3 contains 15 residues. V lost 0 bases, J lost 2 bases, and 12 bases lay in between. CDR1 is SGDLS, CDR2 YYNGEE, per germline. CDR3 protein: CASSVGGDQAYEQYF. The CDR3 DNA follows: TGTGCCAGCAGCGTAGGGGGCGACCAGGCCTACGAGCAGTACTTC.

The chain carries TRBV28 and TRBJ1-1; no clear D. V was shortened by 4 bases and J by 4 bases, with 13 bases between the two germline ends. This CDR3 spans 14 amino acids. The germline gives CDR1 MDHEN, CDR2 SYDVKM. This chain's CDR3 is CASSSTGRITEAFF. CDR3 sequence (DNA): TGTGCCAGCAGTTCGACGGGCAGGATCACTGAAGCTTTCTTT.

The rearrangement links TRBV4-1 to TRBJ2-7; tentative D call: TRBD2 (6 bases). This CDR3 is 14 amino acids long. Germline values: CDR1 MGHRA, CDR2 YSYEKL. V dropped 4 bases and J dropped 4 bases, with 14 bases sitting between them. CDR3 DNA: TGCGCCAGCAGCCCAGGAGTTGGGAGGTACGAGCAGTACTTC. This translates into CASSPGVGRYEQYF.

V is TRBV11-2 and J is TRBJ1-2; 9 bases fit TRBD1. Germline V gene sequence: CDR1 SGHAT, CDR2 FQNNGV. J was trimmed by 5 bases and V by 3 bases; bases with no gene match: 4. The CDR3 contains 14 residues. This CDR3 is CASSFSGQGYGYTF. The DNA of the CDR3 is TGTGCCAGCAGCTTTTCGGGACAGGGATATGGCTACACCTTC.

This rearrangement joins TRBV7-9 to TRBJ2-1; 7 nucleotides line up with TRBD2. The V gene end was trimmed by 10 bases and the J gene end by 4 bases; junction bases not matched to a gene: 7. CDR1 is SEHNR, CDR2 FQNEAQ, per germline (reference sequence). The CDR3 length is 13 residues. The CDR3 nucleotides are TGTGCCACCCTAGCGGAGCCTTACAATGAGCAGTTCTTC. Residues: CATLAEPYNEQFF.

A word on this clone: The identical CDR3 is also encoded by other nucleotide sequences in the sample. The chain employs TRBV15 and TRBJ2-7, with 7 bases aligning to TRBD1. CDR3 length equals 14 residues. V was pared by 1 base and J by 0 bases, with 0 bases of the junction left unmatched. Germline lookup yields CDR1 LNHNV and CDR2 YYDKDF (reference sequence). CDR3: CATSRGDSSYEQYF. DNA for the CDR3: TGTGCCACCAGCAGAGGGGACAGCTCCTACGAGCAGTACTTC. The full variable domain, in which reference TRBV15 and TRBJ2-7 provide the parts outside the CDR3, is DAMVIQNPRYQVTQFGKPVTLSCSQTLNHNVMYWYQQKSSQAPKLLFHYYDKDFNNEADTPDNFQSRRPNTSFCFLDIRSPGLGDTAMYLCATSRGDSSYEQYFGPGTRLTVT.

This clone occurred once. The chain carries TRBV7-9 and TRBJ2-7; D is undetermined. The CDR3 length is 13 residues. Looked up from germline, CDR1 is SEHNR and CDR2 is FQNEAQ (reference sequence). The V end was cut by 3 bases, the J end by 0 bases, with 6 bases between. In DNA, the CDR3 is TGTGCCAGCAGCTTCGGGTTCTCCTACGAGCAGTACTTC. Protein sequence: CASSFGFSYEQYF.

The CDR3 region is CSVEVGSGGLYEQYF. CDR3 DNA: TGCAGCGTTGAGGTGGGGTCAGGGGGCTTGTACGAGCAGTACTTC. J is TRBJ2-7 and V is TRBV29-1, with 8 bases identical to TRBD1. CDR3 length: 15 amino acids. Trimming at V came to 3 bases and at J to 4 bases, leaving 11 bases not matched to a gene. The germline gives CDR1 SQVTM, CDR2 ANQGSEA.

This clone appeared a single time. The rearrangement uses TRBV28 and TRBJ1-3; D is ambiguous. CDR1 is MDHEN and CDR2 is SYDVKM in the germline V gene. V was shortened by 2 bases and J by 2 bases, with 10 bases between the two germline ends. The CDR3 is made up of 15 amino acids. The CDR3: CASSLTADPGNTIYF. The CDR3 coding sequence is TGTGCCAGCAGTTTAACGGCAGACCCTGGAAACACCATATATTTT.

This chain uses TRBV28 with TRBJ2-7, with 11 positions matching TRBD2. Unmatched junction bases numbered 12, after V lost 6 bases and J lost 5 bases. The CDR3 is 16 amino acids. Germline CDR1 MDHEN, CDR2 SYDVKM. DNA for the CDR3: TGTGCCAGCAGCCGAAGCCCACTAGCGGGAGACCACGAGCAGTACTTC. As protein: CASSRSPLAGDHEQYF.

The V and J genes are TRBV10-1 and TRBJ2-1; TRBD2 might be the D (5 bases). The V gene's germline CDR1 is WNHNN and CDR2 SYGVQD (reference sequence). This CDR3 is built from 16 residues. The V gene lost 3 bases and the J gene lost 6 bases, with 18 bases spanning the gap. The CDR3 sequence: CASSDPGLDNTNEQFF. CDR3 sequence (DNA): TGCGCCAGCAGTGACCCAGGACTCGATAATACCAATGAGCAGTTCTTC.

This clone was recorded only once. The rearrangement uses TRBV5-4 and TRBJ2-7, with TRBD1 as a possible D gene (6 bases). Per germline, CDR1 SGHNT and CDR2 YYREEE (reference sequence). Deletions cut 2 bases from V and 1 base from J, with 13 bases between. The CDR3 length is 15 residues. In nucleotides, the CDR3 is TGTGCCAGCAGCTTAGAAGGGGGATTGTCCTACGAGCAGTACTTC. Translated, it gives CASSLEGGLSYEQYF.

The chain links TRBV5-6 to TRBJ2-7, with D uncertain. The CDR3 runs to 12 residues. The V gene's germline CDR1 is SGHDT and CDR2 YYEEEE. Deletions cut 3 bases from V and 2 bases from J, with 6 bases between. The CDR3 loop reads CASSSLPYEQYF. CDR3 in DNA: TGTGCCAGCAGCTCCCTCCCCTACGAGCAGTACTTC. Together with reference TRBV5-6 and TRBJ2-7, the CDR3 gives the full variable domain: DAGVTQSPTHLIKTRGQQVTLRCSPKSGHDTVSWYQQALGQGPQFIFQYYEEEERQRGNFPDRFSGHQFPNYSSELNVNALLLGDSALYLCASSSLPYEQYFGPGTRLTVT.

The rearrangement links TRBV21-1 to TRBJ1-2; no DNA check was done on the table's D call, TRBD1. TRBV21-1 is a listed pseudogene. The CDR3 spans 17 residues. The CDR3 coding sequence is TGTGCCAGCAGCAAGGGGCAGGGGCTTACCATTAACTATGGCTACACCTTC. Translation: CASSKGQGLTINYGYTF.

As to this clone: Other nucleotide sequences from this sample produce the same CDR3. V is TRBV6-5 and J is TRBJ2-7; no clear D gene. The CDR3 covers 15 residues. Germline CDR1 and CDR2: MNHEY and SVGAGI. V dropped 0 bases and J dropped 0 bases, with 9 bases sitting between them. CDR3: CASSYSIESSYEQYF. The CDR3 DNA reads as TGTGCCAGCAGTTACTCCATAGAGAGCTCCTACGAGCAGTACTTC.

The chain couples TRBV27 to TRBJ2-5; D not resolved. CDR3 length: 15 residues. The germline V gene encodes CDR1 MNHEY and CDR2 SMNVEV (reference sequence). The V gene lost 6 bases and the J gene lost 3 bases, with 17 bases spanning the gap. CDR3 residues: CASSPGGWLKETQYF. The CDR3 DNA sequence: TGTGCCAGCAGCCCCGGTGGGTGGCTCAAAGAGACCCAGTACTTC.

The gene calls are TRBV9 and TRBJ2-7, with 8 bases that match TRBD1. With V trimmed by 4 bases and J by 0 bases, 6 bases remained unmatched. The CDR3 totals 15 residues. CDR1 and CDR2 from the germline V gene are SGDLS and YYNGEE. Here the CDR3 DNA reads TGTGCCAGCAGCCTAACAGGGGGTGACTCCTACGAGCAGTACTTC. It translates to CASSLTGGDSYEQYF.

The chain employs TRBV10-3 and TRBJ1-1; 7 bases line up with TRBD1. The length of the CDR3 is 20 residues. Trimming removed 4 bases from V and 0 bases from J; junction bases left unmatched: 20. Per germline, CDR1 ENHRY and CDR2 SYGVKD. CDR3 sequence reads: CAISARGQDQTTHVNTEAFF. The CDR3 DNA is TGTGCCATCAGTGCAAGGGGGCAAGACCAGACGACCCATGTGAACACTGAAGCTTTCTTT.